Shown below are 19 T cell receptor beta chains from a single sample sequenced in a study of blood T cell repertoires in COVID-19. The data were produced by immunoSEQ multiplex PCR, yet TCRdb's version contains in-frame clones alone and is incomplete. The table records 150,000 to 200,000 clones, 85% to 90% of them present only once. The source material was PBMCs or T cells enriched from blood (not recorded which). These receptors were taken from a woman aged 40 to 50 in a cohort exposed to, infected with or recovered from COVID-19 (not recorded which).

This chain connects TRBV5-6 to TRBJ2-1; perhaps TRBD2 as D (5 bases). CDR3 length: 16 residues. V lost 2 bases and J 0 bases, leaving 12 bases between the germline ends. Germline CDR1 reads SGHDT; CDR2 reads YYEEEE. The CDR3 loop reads CASSLGAGSSYNEQFF. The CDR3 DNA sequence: TGTGCCAGCAGCTTAGGTGCGGGCAGCTCCTACAATGAGCAGTTCTTC.

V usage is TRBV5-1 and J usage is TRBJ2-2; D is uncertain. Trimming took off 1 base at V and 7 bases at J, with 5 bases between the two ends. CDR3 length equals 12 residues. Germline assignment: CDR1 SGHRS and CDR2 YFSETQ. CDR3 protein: CASSLQIGELFF. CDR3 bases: TGCGCCAGCAGCTTGCAGATCGGGGAGCTGTTTTTT.

This CDR3 reads CASSLGAGSDTQYF. The CDR3 DNA follows: TGCGCCAGCAGCTTGGGGGCTGGCTCAGATACGCAGTATTTT. The chain joins TRBV5-1 to TRBJ2-3; the D is unclear. CDR1 SGHRS and CDR2 YFSETQ come from the germline V gene. The V and J ends lost 0 bases and 4 bases respectively, with 9 bases between them. The CDR3 totals 14 residues.

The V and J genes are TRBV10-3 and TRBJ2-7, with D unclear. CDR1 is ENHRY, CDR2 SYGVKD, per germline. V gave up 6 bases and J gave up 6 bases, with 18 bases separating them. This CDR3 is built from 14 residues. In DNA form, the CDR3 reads TGTGCCATCAGCCTATCCGACACGTTCTCCGAGCAGTACTTC. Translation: CAISLSDTFSEQYF.

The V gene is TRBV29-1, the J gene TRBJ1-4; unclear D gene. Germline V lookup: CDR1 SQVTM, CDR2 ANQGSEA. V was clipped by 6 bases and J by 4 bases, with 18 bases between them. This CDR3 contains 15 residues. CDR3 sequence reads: CSVGGARENNEKLFF. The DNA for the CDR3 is TGCAGCGTCGGTGGTGCCCGGGAAAATAATGAAAAACTGTTTTTT.

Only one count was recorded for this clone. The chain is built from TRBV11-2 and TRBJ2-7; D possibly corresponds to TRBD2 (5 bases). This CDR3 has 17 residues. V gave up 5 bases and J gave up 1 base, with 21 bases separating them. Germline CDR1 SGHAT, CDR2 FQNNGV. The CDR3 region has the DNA TGTGCCAGCAGCCCGCCGTTAAGAGCGGTGCTTTCCTACGAGCAGTACTTC. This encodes CASSPPLRAVLSYEQYF.

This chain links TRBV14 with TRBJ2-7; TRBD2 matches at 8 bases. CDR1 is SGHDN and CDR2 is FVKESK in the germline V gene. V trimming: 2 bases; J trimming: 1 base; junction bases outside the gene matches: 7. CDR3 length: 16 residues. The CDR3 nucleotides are TGTGCCAGCAGCCAACGTCGAGCGGGGGAGTCCTACGAGCAGTACTTC. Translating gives CASSQRRAGESYEQYF.

CDR3: CASSPALAGGSSYEQYF. The CDR3 DNA is TGTGCCAGCTCACCGGCACTAGCGGGAGGAAGCTCCTACGAGCAGTACTTC. The V gene is TRBV18, the J gene TRBJ2-7; 12 bases are a match to TRBD2. V trimming: 3 bases; J trimming: 0 bases; junction bases outside the gene matches: 6. The CDR3 has 17 amino acids. The V gene's germline CDR1 is KGHSH and CDR2 LQKENI.

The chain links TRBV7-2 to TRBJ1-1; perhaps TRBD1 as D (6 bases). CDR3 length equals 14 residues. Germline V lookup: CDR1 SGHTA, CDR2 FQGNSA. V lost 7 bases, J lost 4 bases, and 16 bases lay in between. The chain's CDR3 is CASTQQGIGTEAFF. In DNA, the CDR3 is TGTGCCAGCACCCAACAGGGAATCGGCACTGAAGCTTTCTTT.

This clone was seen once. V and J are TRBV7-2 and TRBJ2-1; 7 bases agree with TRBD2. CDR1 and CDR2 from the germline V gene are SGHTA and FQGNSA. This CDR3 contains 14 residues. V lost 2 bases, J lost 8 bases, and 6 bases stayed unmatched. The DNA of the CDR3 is TGTGCCAGCAGCTTAACGACTAGCTTGTATGAGCAGTTCTTC. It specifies CASSLTTSLYEQFF.

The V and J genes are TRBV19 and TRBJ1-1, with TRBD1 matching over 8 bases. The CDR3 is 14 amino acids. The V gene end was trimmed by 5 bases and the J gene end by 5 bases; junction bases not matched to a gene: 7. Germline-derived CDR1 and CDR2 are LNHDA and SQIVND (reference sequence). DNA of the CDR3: TGTGCCAGTAGTCAGGACAGGGTGGGAACTGAAGCTTTCTTT. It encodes CASSQDRVGTEAFF.

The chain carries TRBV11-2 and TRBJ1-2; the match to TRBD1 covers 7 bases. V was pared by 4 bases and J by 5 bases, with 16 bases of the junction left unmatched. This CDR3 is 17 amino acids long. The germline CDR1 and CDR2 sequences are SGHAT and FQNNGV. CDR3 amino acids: CASSSLLPRGGGYGYTF. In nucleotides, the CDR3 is TGTGCCAGCAGCTCACTGCTCCCGCGAGGGGGCGGGTATGGCTACACCTTC.

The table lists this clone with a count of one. The CDR3 coding sequence is TGTGCCAGCAGTCCCACCGGGACAGGGTACTACGAGCAGTACTTC. Its translation: CASSPTGTGYYEQYF. This chain connects TRBV28 to TRBJ2-7; TRBD1 matches 9 bases. The CDR3 totals 15 residues. Germline trimming cut 5 bases from V and 3 bases from J; bases unmatched to any gene: 8. Germline values: CDR1 MDHEN, CDR2 SYDVKM.

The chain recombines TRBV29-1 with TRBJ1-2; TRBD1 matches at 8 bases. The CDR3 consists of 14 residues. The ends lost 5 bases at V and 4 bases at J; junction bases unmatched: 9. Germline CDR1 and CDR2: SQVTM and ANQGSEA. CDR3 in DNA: TGCAGCGTTAAATTTTCAGGACAGGGCTATGGCTACACCTTC. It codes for CSVKFSGQGYGYTF.

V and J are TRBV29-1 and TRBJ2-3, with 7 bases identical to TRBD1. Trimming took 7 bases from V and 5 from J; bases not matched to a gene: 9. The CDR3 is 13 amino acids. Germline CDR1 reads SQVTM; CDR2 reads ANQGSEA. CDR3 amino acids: CSAPTGQGDTQYF. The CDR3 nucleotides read TGCAGCGCCCCGACAGGGCAAGGAGATACGCAGTATTTT.

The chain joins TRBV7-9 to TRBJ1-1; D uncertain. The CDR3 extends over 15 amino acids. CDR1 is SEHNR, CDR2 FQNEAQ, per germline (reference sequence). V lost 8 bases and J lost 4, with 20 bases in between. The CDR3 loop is CASVIRPGMGTEAFF. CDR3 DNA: TGTGCCAGCGTCATAAGGCCGGGGATGGGCACTGAAGCTTTCTTT.

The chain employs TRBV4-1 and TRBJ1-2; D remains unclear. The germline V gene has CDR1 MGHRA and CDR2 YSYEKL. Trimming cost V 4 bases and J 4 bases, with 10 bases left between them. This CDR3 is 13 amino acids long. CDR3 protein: CASSPRTGYGYTF. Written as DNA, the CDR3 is TGCGCCAGCAGCCCAAGGACTGGCTATGGCTACACCTTC.

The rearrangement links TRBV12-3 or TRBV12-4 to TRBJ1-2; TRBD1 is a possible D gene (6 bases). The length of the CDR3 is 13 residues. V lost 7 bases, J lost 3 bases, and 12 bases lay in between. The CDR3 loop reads CASTVGADYGYTF. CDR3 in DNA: TGTGCCAGCACCGTGGGGGCGGACTATGGCTACACCTTC.

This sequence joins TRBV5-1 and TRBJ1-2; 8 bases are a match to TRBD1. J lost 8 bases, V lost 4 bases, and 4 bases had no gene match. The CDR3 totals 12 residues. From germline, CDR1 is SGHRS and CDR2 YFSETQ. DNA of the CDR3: TGCGCCAGCAGCCCTGACAGGGGCGGCTACACCTTC. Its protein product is CASSPDRGGYTF.